Listed here are 28 T cell receptor beta chains from one sample, sequenced in a study of T cell clonotyping in hematopoietic cell transplantation. Produced via immunoSEQ multiplex PCR; TCRdb's table is partial and in-frame only. The sample has tens of thousands of clones; 92% are singletons. The sample was PBMCs, taken 100 days after allogeneic stem cell transplant. All receptors come from a female patient aged 45 to 65 who had an allogeneic stem cell transplant from a related donor, so the T cells may come from the graft donor. Some clones in this sample may be carry-over from other donors' samples.

The chain has TRBV6-4 and TRBJ1-2, with 9 bases matching TRBD1. V was pared by 0 bases and J by 4 bases, with 6 bases of the junction left unmatched. CDR1 and CDR2 (germline): MRHNA, SNTAGT. The length of the CDR3 is 16 residues. For the CDR3, the DNA is TGTGCCAGCAGTGACTCGGGACAGGGACTAACCTATGGCTACACCTTC. This gives the protein CASSDSGQGLTYGYTF.

The chain carries TRBV9 and TRBJ2-4; D is unclear. Germline CDR1 and CDR2: SGDLS and YYNGEE. V lost 1 base to trimming and J lost 9 bases, with 8 bases between them. There are 12 residues in the CDR3. CDR3 protein: CASSVTLGIQYF. Written as DNA, the CDR3 is TGTGCCAGCAGCGTAACTTTGGGCATTCAGTACTTC.

The CDR3 is CASLLGQGWDTEAFF. The CDR3 DNA follows: TGTGCCAGCTTGTTGGGACAGGGATGGGACACTGAAGCTTTCTTT. The rearrangement joins TRBV6-6 to TRBJ1-1; 9 bases agree with TRBD1. The CDR3 is made up of 15 amino acids. Germline trimming cut 8 bases from V and 3 bases from J; bases unmatched to any gene: 10. Germline CDR1 MNHNY, CDR2 SVGAGI (reference sequence).

This chain's CDR3 is CASSFDRGRGAFF. In DNA form, the CDR3 reads TGCGCCAGCAGCTTTGACAGGGGGCGAGGAGCTTTCTTT. The rearrangement uses TRBV5-1 and TRBJ1-1; 10 bases are shared with TRBD1. V shed 2 bases, J shed 10 bases, and the junction held 5 bases outside the gene matches. CDR1 is SGHRS and CDR2 is YFSETQ in the germline V gene. CDR3 size: 13 residues. Drawing the rest from reference TRBV5-1 and TRBJ1-1, the complete variable domain is KAGVTQTPRYLIKTRGQQVTLSCSPISGHRSVSWYQQTPGQGLQFLFEYFSETQRNKGNFPGRFSGRQFSNSRSEMNVSTLELGDSALYLCASSFDRGRGAFFGQGTRLTVV.

On this clone itself: The junction departs from the called germline gene at one end, perhaps through a read error. The V and J genes are TRBV5-1 and TRBJ2-3; 9 bases map to TRBD1. Germline V CDR1 and CDR2: SGHRS, YFSETQ. The CDR3 loop spans 15 amino acids. The CDR3 here is CASSLGQGMIDTQYF. CDR3 nucleotides: TGCGCCAGCAGTTTGGGACAGGGAATGATTGATACGCAGTATTTT. The variable domain in full, completed from reference TRBV5-1 and TRBJ2-3, reads KAGVTQTPRYLIKTRGQQVTLSCSPISGHRSVSWYQQTPGQGLQFLFEYFSETQRNKGNFPGRFSGRQFSNSRSEMNVSTLELGDSALYLCASSLGQGMIDTQYFGPGTRLTVL.

The chain carries TRBV29-1 and TRBJ2-3; D gene uncertain. Trimming stripped 7 bases from V and 6 bases from J, with 14 bases between. Germline CDR1 reads SQVTM; CDR2 reads ANQGSEA. The CDR3 covers 12 residues. In DNA form, the CDR3 reads TGCAGCGCCAGAGGTACCGGCGATACGCAGTATTTT. As protein: CSARGTGDTQYF.

The chain combines TRBV5-1 with TRBJ1-5; 8 bases map to TRBD1. The CDR3 has 15 amino acids. V dropped 4 bases and J dropped 4; count of bases not matched to a gene: 7. Germline V gene sequence: CDR1 SGHRS, CDR2 YFSETQ. CDR3 bases: TGCGCCAGCAGCATAGCAGGGGGCGGTAATCAGCCCCAGCATTTT. It specifies CASSIAGGGNQPQHF.

The chain carries TRBV28 and TRBJ1-4; no reliable D call. CDR3 size: 13 residues. Trimming left V 3 bases short and J 8 bases short, with 10 bases between. Per germline, CDR1 MDHEN and CDR2 SYDVKM. CDR3 amino acids: CASSLLRVEKLFF. The CDR3 bases are TGTGCCAGCAGTTTGTTGCGCGTAGAAAAACTGTTTTTT. Full variable domain (missing parts from reference TRBV28 and TRBJ1-4): DVKVTQSSRYLVKRTGEKVFLECVQDMDHENMFWYRQDPGLGLRLIYFSYDVKMKEKGDIPEGYSVSREKKERFSLILESASTNQTSMYLCASSLLRVEKLFFGSGTQLSVL.

The V call is TRBV29-1, the J call TRBJ2-3; D gene uncertain. Trimming stripped 3 bases from V and 5 bases from J, with 15 bases between. This CDR3 is 14 amino acids long. Germline CDR1 and CDR2: SQVTM and ANQGSEA. CDR3 DNA sequence: TGCAGCGTTGATTGGTTAGGGAAAGAAGATACGCAGTATTTT. It translates to CSVDWLGKEDTQYF.

V usage is TRBV10-2 and J usage is TRBJ2-7; D gene uncertain. The CDR3 runs 12 residues. Germline CDR1 is WSHSY and CDR2 is SAAADI. Trimming removed 0 bases at V and 3 bases at J, with 3 bases between. The CDR3 bases are TGCGCCAGCAGTGAGTCGGGCTACGAGCAGTACTTC. Translating it yields CASSESGYEQYF.

The chain has TRBV6-6 and TRBJ2-5, with D tentatively TRBD2 (6 bases). Matching the DNA end better, TRBJ2-7 makes the J call doubtful. Germline values: CDR1 MNHNY, CDR2 SVGAGI (reference sequence). This CDR3 is built from 15 residues. The CDR3 region has the DNA TGTGCCAGCAGACCACGGGGAGGAGTCTCCTACGAGCAGTACTTC. It translates to CASRPRGGVSYEQYF.

The chain uses TRBV29-1 and TRBJ1-1; D not resolved. The length of the CDR3 is 11 residues. Germline V gene sequence: CDR1 SQVTM, CDR2 ANQGSEA. Trimming took off 4 bases at V and 11 bases at J, with 14 bases between the two ends. The CDR3 spells CSVAALDRAFF. The CDR3 bases are TGCAGCGTTGCGGCGTTGGACCGGGCTTTCTTT.

V is TRBV30 and J is TRBJ2-5, with 7 bases aligning to TRBD2. This CDR3 is built from 10 residues. Germline lookup yields CDR1 GTSNPN and CDR2 SVGIG (reference sequence). Trimming took 2 bases from V and 9 from J; bases not matched to a gene: 0. The CDR3 DNA follows: TGTGCCTGGAGTCGGGGGGCCCAGTACTTC. Translation gives CAWSRGAQYF. The entire variable domain, with the rest obtained from reference TRBV30 and TRBJ2-5, is as follows: SQTIHQWPATLVQPVGSPLSLECTVEGTSNPNLYWYRQAAGRGLQLLFYSVGIGQISSEVPQNLSASRPQDRQFILSSKKLLLSDSGFYLCAWSRGAQYFGPGTRLLVL.

V usage is TRBV5-1 and J usage is TRBJ1-1; maybe TRBD1 (6 bases). Germline values: CDR1 SGHRS, CDR2 YFSETQ. This CDR3 region has 16 residues. The V gene lost 0 bases and the J gene lost 1 base, with 13 bases spanning the gap. This chain's CDR3 is CASSLGRGWGNTEAFF. CDR3 DNA: TGCGCCAGCAGCTTGGGCAGGGGCTGGGGGAACACTGAAGCTTTCTTT.

This clone was observed a single time. The V call is TRBV15, the J call TRBJ1-2; D is uncertain. The CDR3 spans 15 residues. The V and J ends lost 8 bases and 0 bases respectively, with 16 bases between them. Germline V gives CDR1 LNHNV, CDR2 YYDKDF (reference sequence). Here the CDR3 DNA reads TGTGCCACCGAAATGGCAGGATACACTAACTATGGCTACACCTTC. Translated: CATEMAGYTNYGYTF.

The CDR3 region is CAISESAGNYGYTF. CDR3 nucleotides: TGTGCCATCAGTGAGTCGGCAGGCAACTATGGCTACACCTTC. This chain links TRBV10-3 with TRBJ1-2, with D unresolved. The CDR3 has 14 amino acids. Between the trimmed V and J ends, which lost 0 bases and 2 bases, there was a span of 7 bases. Germline lookup yields CDR1 ENHRY and CDR2 SYGVKD.

The chain uses TRBV6-5 and TRBJ1-5, with D unresolved. V lost 3 bases, J lost 6 bases, and 12 bases lay in between. The CDR3 covers 14 residues. The V gene's germline CDR1 is MNHEY and CDR2 SVGAGI. The DNA for the CDR3 is TGTGCCAGCAGTTATACAGCCTCAGGTCAGCCCCAGCATTTT. The encoded protein is CASSYTASGQPQHF.

The chain recombines TRBV6-5 with TRBJ2-6; no definite D call. Trimming took 6 bases from V and 5 from J, leaving 8 bases between them. This CDR3 contains 13 residues. Germline values: CDR1 MNHEY, CDR2 SVGAGI. CDR3 DNA: TGTGCCAGCAGCCTGAGATGGGCCAACGTCCTGACTTTC. This gives the protein CASSLRWANVLTF.

This clone was seen only once. V is TRBV6-1 and J is TRBJ2-1; D might be TRBD2 (5 bases). Germline assignment: CDR1 MNHNS and CDR2 SASEGT. Trimming cost V 5 bases and J 10 bases, with 21 bases left between them. This CDR3 region has 15 residues. The CDR3 sequence: CASSPWRAATSEQFF. In nucleotides, the CDR3 is TGTGCCAGCAGTCCTTGGCGGGCAGCGACGTCCGAGCAGTTCTTC.

This clone is labeled large (0.1 to 1%). The chain uses TRBV6-6 and TRBJ2-7, with D perhaps matching TRBD2 (5 bases). Trimming removed 6 bases from V and 2 bases from J, with 11 bases in between. The CDR3 has 13 amino acids. Germline CDR1 reads MNHNY; CDR2 reads SVGAGI (reference sequence). The CDR3 DNA is TGTGCCAGCAGGTGGACGGGAACCTACGAGCAGTACTTC. Translation: CASRWTGTYEQYF.

The chain employs TRBV29-1 and TRBJ1-2; no clear D gene. The CDR3 is 11 residues long. V dropped 5 bases and J dropped 6 bases, with 10 bases sitting between them. Germline-derived CDR1 and CDR2 are SQVTM and ANQGSEA. The CDR3, as DNA: TGCAGCGTTCGGCAGGATGATGGCTACACCTTC. This gives the protein CSVRQDDGYTF.

The chain carries TRBV11-2 and TRBJ1-6; D unclear. Germline V gene data show CDR1 as SGHAT and CDR2 as FQNNGV. The ends were cut back, 2 bases at V and 4 bases at J, with 6 bases in the middle. The CDR3 extends over 14 amino acids. CDR3: CASSLFSYNSPLHF. The CDR3 DNA sequence: TGTGCCAGCAGCTTATTCAGTTATAATTCACCCCTCCACTTT.

The chain has TRBV7-9 and TRBJ1-2; D gene unclear. There are 13 residues in the CDR3. Trimming removed 1 base at V and 6 bases at J, with 9 bases between. Germline CDR1 reads SEHNR; CDR2 reads FQNEAQ (reference sequence). CDR3 amino acids: CASSLGSENGYTF. The CDR3 DNA follows: TGTGCCAGCAGCTTAGGCAGCGAGAATGGCTACACCTTC. The entire variable domain, with the rest obtained from reference TRBV7-9 and TRBJ1-2, is as follows: DTGVSQNPRHKITKRGQNVTFRCDPISEHNRLYWYRQTLGQGPEFLTYFQNEAQLEKSRLLSDRFSAERPKGSFSTLEIQRTEQGDSAMYLCASSLGSENGYTFGSGTRLTVV.

This chain joins TRBV30 and TRBJ2-5; possible D gene TRBD1, 6 bases. Germline V gene data show CDR1 as GTSNPN and CDR2 as SVGIG (reference sequence). V was pared by 3 bases and J by 5 bases, with 13 bases between. This CDR3 spans 13 amino acids. The CDR3 protein is CAWRGAGRETQYF. CDR3 bases: TGTGCCTGGAGGGGGGCCGGCAGGGAGACCCAGTACTTC. Supplemented by reference TRBV30 and TRBJ2-5, the full variable domain reads SQTIHQWPATLVQPVGSPLSLECTVEGTSNPNLYWYRQAAGRGLQLLFYSVGIGQISSEVPQNLSASRPQDRQFILSSKKLLLSDSGFYLCAWRGAGRETQYFGPGTRLLVL.

The V call is TRBV4-1, the J call TRBJ1-5; 7 nucleotides line up with TRBD1. CDR1 is MGHRA and CDR2 is YSYEKL in the germline V gene. With 5 bases clipped from V and 0 bases from J, the junction kept 7 bases outside the gene matches. The CDR3 extends over 16 amino acids. The CDR3 loop is CASSISGTVSNQPQHF. The DNA of the CDR3 is TGCGCCAGCAGCATTTCCGGGACAGTTAGCAATCAGCCCCAGCATTTT.

This chain links TRBV6-5 with TRBJ1-3; no definite D call. Germline CDR1 reads MNHEY; CDR2 reads SVGAGI. V lost 0 bases, J lost 4 bases, and 7 bases lay in between. This CDR3 comprises 14 residues. CDR3 residues: CASSYSFRGNTIYF. DNA for the CDR3: TGTGCCAGCAGTTACTCGTTTAGGGGAAACACCATATATTTT.

This clone has only one observation. The chain combines TRBV6-5 with TRBJ2-7; D may be TRBD1 (6 bases). CDR1 MNHEY and CDR2 SVGAGI come from the germline V gene. Trimming left V 5 bases short and J 3 bases short, with 11 bases between. This CDR3 region has 13 residues. The CDR3 sequence is CASSVRGVYEQYF. CDR3 in DNA: TGTGCCAGCAGTGTCAGGGGTGTCTACGAGCAGTACTTC.

The chain joins TRBV5-1 to TRBJ2-1; 10 bases line up with TRBD1. The CDR3 extends over 14 amino acids. CDR1 and CDR2 from the germline V gene are SGHRS and YFSETQ. The V and J ends lost 7 bases and 6 bases, in that order; junction bases with no gene match: 7. Here the CDR3 reads CASRGQGGINEQFF. In DNA, the CDR3 is TGCGCCAGCCGAGGACAGGGGGGAATCAATGAGCAGTTCTTC.